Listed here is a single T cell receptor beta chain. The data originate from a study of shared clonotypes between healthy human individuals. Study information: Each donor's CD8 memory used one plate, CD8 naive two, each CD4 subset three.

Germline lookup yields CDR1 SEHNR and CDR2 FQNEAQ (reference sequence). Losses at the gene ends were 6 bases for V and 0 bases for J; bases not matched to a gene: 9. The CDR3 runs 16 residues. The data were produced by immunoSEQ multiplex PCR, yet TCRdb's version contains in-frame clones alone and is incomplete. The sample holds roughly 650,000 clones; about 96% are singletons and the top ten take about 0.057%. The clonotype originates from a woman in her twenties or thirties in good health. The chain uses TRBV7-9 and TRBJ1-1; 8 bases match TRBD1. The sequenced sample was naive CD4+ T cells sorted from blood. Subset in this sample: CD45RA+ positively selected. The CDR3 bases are TGTGCCAGCAGAAACTCCAGGGGGCGTGTGAACACTGAAGCTTTCTTT. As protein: CASRNSRGRVNTEAFF.